These T cell receptor beta chains were read from a single sample in a study of T cells in localized non-small cell lung cancer. Libraries were prepared by immunoSEQ multiplex PCR; TCRdb keeps only in-frame clonotypes and omits some of them. Of several thousand clones listed, 80% to 90% are singletons. This specimen consisted of peripheral blood, obtained before any cancer treatment. Receptors were obtained from a male donor at least 60 years old with stage III lung adenocarcinoma. Both conserved end residues are part of each CDR3. A D gene is named only where the DNA matches it firmly. Clone size is not always given. Where it is, it says once, few, many or a class for expanded clones.

13	TRBV5-4	NA	TRBJ1-1	NA	TGCGCCAGCAGCCCGACACGGAACACTGAAGCTTTCTTT	CASSPTRNTEAFF
14	TRBV19	NA	TRBJ2-7	TRBD1	TGTGCCAGTAGTATACAAGGGACAGTCTACGAGCAGTACTTC	CASSIQGTVYEQYF
14	TRBV19	few	TRBJ1-1	NA	TGTGCCAGTAGAGAGACAGGAATGAACACTGAAGCTTTCTTT	CASRETGMNTEAFF
16	TRBV9	NA	TRBJ2-7	TRBD1	TGTGCCAGCAGCCCGTATGACAGGGCTTCTTCCTACGAGCAGTACTTC	CASSPYDRASSYEQYF
13	TRBV9	NA	TRBJ1-5	NA	TGTGCCAGCAGCCCCCTGGGGGAACAGCCCCAGCATTTT	CASSPLGEQPQHF
16	TRBV29-1	NA	TRBJ1-3	TRBD1	TGCAGCGCCTCCCCAGCAACAGGGGGCTCCGGAAACACCATATATTTT	CSASPATGGSGNTIYF
16	TRBV6-6	few	TRBJ1-3	NA	TGTGCCAGCAGCCCCCGGGACGGATTCTCTGGAAACACCATATATTTT	CASSPRDGFSGNTIYF
16	TRBV6-6	NA	TRBJ2-1	TRBD2	TGTGCCAGCAGCCCAGGGGCGGGAGGGATGTACAATGAGCAGTTCTTC	CASSPGAGGMYNEQFF
14	TRBV4-3	NA	TRBJ2-1	TRBD2	TGCGCCAGCAGCCAAGTGTCTAGCGGAAATGAGCAGTTCTTC	CASSQVSSGNEQFF
12	TRBV7-6	NA	TRBJ1-5	NA	TGTGCCAGCAGCTTAGTGGGCGGGCCCCAGCATTTT	CASSLVGGPQHF
15	TRBV19	NA	TRBJ2-5	NA	TGTGCCAGTAGTATAGCACCGGGGGCCCGAGGGACCCAGTACTTC	CASSIAPGARGTQYF
14	TRBV28	once	TRBJ1-1	NA	TGTGCCAGCAGTGGGACACCTTCGAACACTGAAGCTTTCTTT	CASSGTPSNTEAFF
16	TRBV6-4	NA	TRBJ2-3	TRBD2	TGTGCCAGCAGTGACAGACTAGCGATAGGCACAGATACGCAGTATTTT	CASSDRLAIGTDTQYF
17	TRBV28	NA	TRBJ2-7	TRBD1	TGTGCCAGCAGTTTACCGCTAGATAGGGCAGGGGGCTACGAGCAGTACTTC	CASSLPLDRAGGYEQYF
14	TRBV6-1	NA	TRBJ1-5	TRBD1	TGTGCCAGCAGTGAATCGCTGACAGGGGGGACCCAGCATTTT	CASSESLTGGTQHF
19	TRBV19	NA	TRBJ2-1	TRBD2	TGTGCCAGCAGACCGGGGAGGGCTCCCTGGCCCGCACCGCACAATGAGCAGTTCTTC	CASRPGRAPWPAPHNEQFF
15	TRBV7-6	NA	TRBJ2-3	NA	TGTGCCAGCAGCTTAGTATCGACAGACACAGATACGCAGTATTTT	CASSLVSTDTDTQYF
16	TRBV4-3	NA	TRBJ2-3	NA	TGCGCCAGCAGCCCGTCACTAGCCGGGACGCCAGATACGCAGTATTTT	CASSPSLAGTPDTQYF
16	TRBV5-8	NA	TRBJ2-3	TRBD1	TGTGCCAGCAGCGAAAGACAGGGGTTCGGAACAGATACGCAGTATTTT	CASSERQGFGTDTQYF
13	TRBV19	once	TRBJ1-2	NA	TGTGCCAGTAGTTTGACAGGCCCCTATGGCTACACCTTC	CASSLTGPYGYTF
16	TRBV19	NA	TRBJ1-2	TRBD1	TGTGCCAGTAGTATGAGACAGGGGGGATCCCGCTATGGCTACACCTTC	CASSMRQGGSRYGYTF
16	TRBV19	NA	TRBJ2-7	TRBD2	TGTGCCAGTAGTAGCCGGCTAGCGGCAACCTCCTACGAGCAGTACTTC	CASSSRLAATSYEQYF
15	TRBV5-6	NA	TRBJ2-3	NA	TGTGCCAGCAGCTTGGGTAGAAGGGATATTGATACGCAGTATTTT	CASSLGRRDIDTQYF
14	TRBV28	NA	TRBJ1-2	NA	TGTGCCAGCAGGACAGCATCGCCGGGACTGGGCTACACCTTC	CASRTASPGLGYTF
15	TRBV30	NA	TRBJ1-1	NA	TGTGCCTGGACTCTAGGAGGAGGGGTGAACACTGAAGCTTTCTTT	CAWTLGGGVNTEAFF
14	TRBV2	NA	TRBJ2-7	NA	TGTGCCAGTTCTGGGACCTCTAGCTCCTACGAGCAGTACTTC	CASSGTSSSYEQYF
14	TRBV27	NA	TRBJ2-7	NA	TGTGCCAGCAGTTTCTCCAGGCGAGGCGGCGAGCAGTACTTC	CASSFSRRGGEQYF
16	TRBV27	NA	TRBJ1-5	NA	TGTGCCAGCAGTTTGAAACAGGGCTATAGCAATCAGCCCCAGCATTTT	CASSLKQGYSNQPQHF
16	TRBV7-2	NA	TRBJ2-3	TRBD2	TGTGCCAGCAGCCCAACTAGCGGGCTTCGTGGAGATACGCAGTATTTT	CASSPTSGLRGDTQYF
14	TRBV11-3	NA	TRBJ1-6	TRBD1	TGTGCCAGCAGCTTAGGGGCAGGGGGTCGCACCCTCCACTTT	CASSLGAGGRTLHF
18	TRBV4-3	NA	TRBJ2-4	TRBD2	TGCGCCAGCAGCCCTGGGGCCATAGGACTAGCGGGAGAGAACATTCAGTACTTC	CASSPGAIGLAGENIQYF
11	TRBV6-1	NA	TRBJ2-7	NA	TGTGCCAGCAGTGAAGGGGGTGAGCAGTACTTC	CASSEGGEQYF
15	TRBV4-3	NA	TRBJ2-7	TRBD2	TGCGCCAGCAGCCAACTAGCGGGAACTCTCTACGAGCAGTACTTC	CASSQLAGTLYEQYF
14	TRBV29-1	NA	TRBJ2-2	NA	TGCAGCGTTGAACTGGGGGCCAGGACCGGGGAGCTGTTTTTT	CSVELGARTGELFF
14	TRBV7-2	once	TRBJ1-1	NA	TGTGCCAGCAGTGCAAATCCCGTGAACACTGAAGCTTTCTTT	CASSANPVNTEAFF
14	TRBV9	NA	TRBJ1-1	NA	TGTGCCAGCAGCGCACAGGGATGGGACACTGAAGCTTTCTTT	CASSAQGWDTEAFF
15	TRBV19	NA	TRBJ1-5	NA	TGTGCCAGTAGTAAGGGGGGGGGAGAATTCCAGCCCCAGCATTTT	CASSKGGGEFQPQHF
13	TRBV6-1	NA	TRBJ1-5	NA	TGTGCCAGCCGGGATGGCAGGGATCAGCCCCAGCATTTT	CASRDGRDQPQHF
16	TRBV5-1	NA	TRBJ2-5	TRBD1	TGCGCCAGCAGCTTGGGCCAGGGGACAGCTCGGGGGACCCAGTACTTC	CASSLGQGTARGTQYF
15	TRBV15	NA	TRBJ1-1	NA	TGTGCCACCAGCAGAGAACCGACAGCGAACACTGAAGCTTTCTTT	CATSREPTANTEAFF
14	TRBV27	NA	TRBJ2-6	NA	TGTGCCACCCTAGAACTCTCTGGGGCCAACGTCCTGACTTTC	CATLELSGANVLTF
14	TRBV5-1	NA	TRBJ2-1	NA	TGCGCCAGCAGCCTTACAGAGTTCTACAATGAGCAGTTCTTC	CASSLTEFYNEQFF
14	TRBV6-5	NA	TRBJ2-3	TRBD2	TGTGCCAGCAGAGCGGGGGGAAGCACAGATACGCAGTATTTT	CASRAGGSTDTQYF
15	TRBV5-4	NA	TRBJ2-5	TRBD1	TGTGCCAGCAGCCCGGCAGGGGGCTTAGTAAAGACCCAGTACTTC	CASSPAGGLVKTQYF
14	TRBV18	NA	TRBJ1-1	NA	TGTGCCAGCTCCCTTCAGGGTGCGAACACTGAAGCTTTCTTT	CASSLQGANTEAFF
15	TRBV11-2	NA	TRBJ2-3	NA	TGTGCCAGCAGCTTAGTTGGGGGGAGAGCAGATACGCAGTATTTT	CASSLVGGRADTQYF
16	TRBV6-4	NA	TRBJ2-7	NA	TGTGCCAGCAACCCCTCAGACGAAATTAGCTCCTACGAGCAGTACTTC	CASNPSDEISSYEQYF
15	TRBV27	NA	TRBJ1-1	TRBD1	TGTGCCAGCAGCAGGGGACAGGGGGGTTACACTGAAGCTTTCTTT	CASSRGQGGYTEAFF